This TCR beta chain is drawn from a study of blood T cell repertoires in COVID-19. On the study more broadly: The United States, Italy and Spain were the sources of the acute and convalescent COVID-19 samples. Sample material is recorded as cDNA or gDNA derived from T cells, B-cell-depleted T cells, or PBMCs.

Original processing methods: Reference gene primers were amplified, and this amplification served to estimate nucleated cell counts. Only in-frame clones appear in the TCRdb table, and some are missing; sequencing was by immunoSEQ multiplex PCR. Clone size and the V and J calls come from that table; the DNA yielded D and trimming. The sample holds almost 300,000 clones, 85% to 90% seen once. With 4 bases clipped from V and 6 bases from J, the junction kept 6 bases outside the gene matches. The CDR3 spans 13 residues. The chain uses TRBV5-3 and TRBJ2-7; the match to TRBD1 covers 8 bases. TRBV5-3 is flagged as an ORF with uncertain function. This clonotype originated in a man aged 70-80 years with acute or convalescent COVID-19. The specimen was peripheral blood. The CDR3 DNA follows: TGTGCCAGAAGCCCTGGACAGGGAAGCGAGCAGTACTTC. Translating it yields CARSPGQGSEQYF.